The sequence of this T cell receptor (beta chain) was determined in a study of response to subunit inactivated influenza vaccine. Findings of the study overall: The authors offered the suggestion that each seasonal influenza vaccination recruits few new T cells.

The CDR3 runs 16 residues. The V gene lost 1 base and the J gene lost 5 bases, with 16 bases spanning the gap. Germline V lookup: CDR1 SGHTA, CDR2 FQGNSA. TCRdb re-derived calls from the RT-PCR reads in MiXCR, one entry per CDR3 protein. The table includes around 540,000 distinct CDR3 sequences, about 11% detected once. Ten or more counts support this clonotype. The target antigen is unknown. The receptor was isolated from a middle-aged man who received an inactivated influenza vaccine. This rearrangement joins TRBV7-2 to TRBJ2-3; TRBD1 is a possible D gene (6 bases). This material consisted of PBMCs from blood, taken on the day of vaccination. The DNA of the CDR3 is TGTGCCAGCAGCTTAGGAGTCCGACTACAGGGAGATACGCAGTATTTT. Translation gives CASSLGVRLQGDTQYF.